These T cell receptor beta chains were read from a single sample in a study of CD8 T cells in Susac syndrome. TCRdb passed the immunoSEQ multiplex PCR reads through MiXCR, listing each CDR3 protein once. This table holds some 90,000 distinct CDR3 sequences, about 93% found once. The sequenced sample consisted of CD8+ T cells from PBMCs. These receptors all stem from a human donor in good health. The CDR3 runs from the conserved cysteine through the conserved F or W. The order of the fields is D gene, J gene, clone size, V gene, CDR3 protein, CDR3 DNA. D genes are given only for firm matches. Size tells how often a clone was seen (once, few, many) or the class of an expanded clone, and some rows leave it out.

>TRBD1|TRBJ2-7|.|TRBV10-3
CAISGEGAEQYF
TGTGCCATCAGTGGCGAGGGGGCAGAGCAGTACTTC
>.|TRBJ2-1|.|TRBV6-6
CASSYAFNEQFF
TGTGCCAGCAGTTACGCCTTCAATGAGCAGTTCTTC
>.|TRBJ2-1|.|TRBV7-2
CASSARPNNEQFF
TGTGCCAGCAGCGCCAGACCGAACAATGAGCAGTTCTTC
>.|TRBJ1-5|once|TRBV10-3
CAISELGDSNQPQHF
TGTGCCATCAGTGAGTTGGGGGATAGCAATCAGCCCCAGCATTTT
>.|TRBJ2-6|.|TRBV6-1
CASSEGGSGANVLTF
TGTGCCAGCAGTGAAGGGGGCTCTGGGGCCAACGTCCTGACTTTC
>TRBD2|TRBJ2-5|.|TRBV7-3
CASSTISGGGETQYF
TGTGCCAGCAGCACAATTAGCGGGGGCGGAGAGACCCAGTACTTC
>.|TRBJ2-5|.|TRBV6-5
CASSYSGSKQETQYF
TGTGCCAGCAGTTACTCCGGCAGCAAACAAGAGACCCAGTACTTC
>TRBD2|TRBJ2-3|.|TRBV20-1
CSARPPGLRDTQYF
TGCAGTGCTCGACCACCGGGACTAAGGGATACGCAGTATTTT
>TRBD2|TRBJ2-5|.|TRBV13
CASSLRVAGDQETQYF
TGTGCCAGCAGCTTACGGGTAGCGGGGGACCAAGAGACCCAGTACTTC
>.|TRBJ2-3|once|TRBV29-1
CSALDSTDTQYF
TGCAGCGCCCTTGACTCCACAGATACGCAGTATTTT
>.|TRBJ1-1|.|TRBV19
CASSQLGSLNTEAFF
TGTGCCAGTAGTCAACTTGGGAGTCTGAACACTGAAGCTTTCTTT
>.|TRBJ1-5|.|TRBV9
CASSVDGGGNQPQHF
TGTGCCAGCAGCGTAGACGGGGGCGGCAATCAGCCCCAGCATTTT
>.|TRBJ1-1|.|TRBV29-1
CSAVGGNTEAFF
TGCAGCGCTGTGGGAGGGAACACTGAAGCTTTCTTT
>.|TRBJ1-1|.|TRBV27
CASISGILGAAEAFF
TGTGCCAGCATCTCGGGGATATTAGGGGCCGCTGAAGCTTTCTTT
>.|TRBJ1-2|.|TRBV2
CASSDLGEEGYGYTF
TGTGCCAGCAGTGATTTGGGGGAAGAGGGCTATGGCTACACCTTC
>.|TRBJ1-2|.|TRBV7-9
CASSDLGGGYGYTF
TGTGCCAGCAGCGACCTCGGGGGCGGCTATGGCTACACCTTC
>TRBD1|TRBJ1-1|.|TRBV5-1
CASSVDRLNEAFF
TGCGCCAGCAGCGTGGACAGGCTTAATGAAGCTTTCTTT
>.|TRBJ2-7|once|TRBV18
CASSPDNSYEQYF
TGTGCCAGCTCACCGGACAATAGCTACGAGCAGTACTTC
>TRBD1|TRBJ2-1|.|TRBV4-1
CASSLRTGLGGNEQFF
TGCGCCAGCAGCCTTAGGACAGGGTTGGGGGGCAATGAGCAGTTCTTC
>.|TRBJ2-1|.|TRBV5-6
CASSSGVTEQFF
TGTGCCAGCAGCTCAGGGGTGACTGAGCAGTTCTTC
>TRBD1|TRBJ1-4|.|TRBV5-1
CASSPLGTGATNEKLFF
TGCGCCAGCAGCCCCCTCGGGACAGGGGCAACTAATGAAAAACTGTTTTTT
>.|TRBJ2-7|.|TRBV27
CASSLRRGQDEQYF
TGTGCCAGCAGTTTAAGGAGGGGCCAGGACGAGCAGTACTTC
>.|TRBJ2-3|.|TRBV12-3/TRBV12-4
CASSFPVTGTDTQYF
TGTGCCAGCAGTTTTCCGGTTACGGGGACAGATACGCAGTATTTT
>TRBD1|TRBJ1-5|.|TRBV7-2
CASSSGQGASNQPQHF
TGTGCCAGCAGCTCGGGACAGGGGGCGAGCAATCAGCCCCAGCATTTT
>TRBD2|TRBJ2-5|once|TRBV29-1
CSVVPSGGAETQYF
TGCAGCGTTGTGCCTAGCGGGGGCGCCGAGACCCAGTACTTC
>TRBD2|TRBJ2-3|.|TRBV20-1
CSASPGGHTQYF
TGCAGTGCTAGTCCGGGGGGGCATACGCAGTATTTT